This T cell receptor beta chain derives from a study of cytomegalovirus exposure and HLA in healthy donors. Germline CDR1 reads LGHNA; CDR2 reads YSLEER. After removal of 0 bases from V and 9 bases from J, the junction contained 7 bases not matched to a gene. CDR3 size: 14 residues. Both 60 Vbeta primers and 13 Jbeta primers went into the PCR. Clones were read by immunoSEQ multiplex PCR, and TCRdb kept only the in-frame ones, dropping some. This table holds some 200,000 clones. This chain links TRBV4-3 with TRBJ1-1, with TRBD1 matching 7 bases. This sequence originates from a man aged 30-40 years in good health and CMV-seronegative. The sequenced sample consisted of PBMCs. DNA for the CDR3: TGCGCCAGCAGCCAAGACCCAGGGGGGTCCCAAGCTTTCTTT. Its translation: CASSQDPGGSQAFF.